A single sample gave rise to the 25 T cell receptor beta chains below, sequenced in a study of blood T cell repertoires in COVID-19. The assay was immunoSEQ multiplex PCR, and TCRdb's table has in-frame clones only and misses some. The sample carries roughly 250,000 clones, 85% to 90% recorded once. Material for sequencing was peripheral blood. These receptors were obtained from a woman between 35 and 50 years old who had recovered from COVID-19.

V is TRBV2 and J is TRBJ2-2; no firm D call. The CDR3 runs to 11 residues. V lost 2 bases to trimming and J lost 7 bases, with 2 bases between them. Germline V gene lookup returns CDR1 SNHLY and CDR2 FYNNEI. Here the CDR3 reads CASSELGELFF. CDR3 in DNA: TGTGCCAGCAGTGAACTCGGGGAGCTGTTTTTT.

This chain uses TRBV19 with TRBJ1-2, with 9 nucleotides matching TRBD1. The germline V gene encodes CDR1 LNHDA and CDR2 SQIVND (reference sequence). CDR3 size: 15 residues. The ends lost 3 bases at V and 3 bases at J; junction bases unmatched: 5. This chain's CDR3 is CASSMVRQGDYGYTF. The CDR3 DNA follows: TGTGCCAGTAGTATGGTGAGACAGGGGGACTATGGCTACACCTTC.

The gene calls are TRBV6-2 or TRBV6-3 and TRBJ2-1, with D possibly matching TRBD2 (5 bases). There are 12 residues in the CDR3. Germline-derived CDR1 and CDR2 are MNHEY and SVGEGT. The V gene lost 5 bases and the J gene lost 7 bases, with 9 bases spanning the gap. This CDR3 reads CASSAPGNEQFF. The CDR3 coding sequence is TGTGCCAGCAGTGCCCCGGGGAATGAGCAGTTCTTC.

This chain uses TRBV6-5 with TRBJ1-6; 8 positions match TRBD1. There are 14 residues in the CDR3. V gave up 6 bases and J gave up 6 bases; unmatched junction bases: 4. Germline loops: CDR1 MNHEY, CDR2 SVGAGI. This CDR3 is CASRGTGGNSPLHF. The CDR3 nucleotides are TGTGCCAGCAGGGGCACAGGGGGTAATTCACCCCTCCACTTT.

The CDR3 bases are TGCGCCAGCTCCGCGGGGGGGGAGGCTCCCTATGGCTACACCTTC. Amino acids: CASSAGGEAPYGYTF. The chain carries TRBV10-1 and TRBJ1-2; D is possibly TRBD1 (5 bases). Germline-derived CDR1 and CDR2 are WNHNN and SYGVQD (reference sequence). Trimming left V 8 bases short and J 4 bases short, with 20 bases between. The CDR3 contains 15 residues.

This clone was detected a few times. The genes are TRBV6-5 and TRBJ2-7; TRBD1 matches 9 bases. V shed 2 bases and J 3 bases; nucleotides not matched to a gene: 2. CDR3 length: 14 amino acids. Germline-derived CDR1 and CDR2 are MNHEY and SVGAGI. The CDR3 sequence: CASSYQTGGYEQYF. CDR3 DNA sequence: TGTGCCAGCAGTTACCAGACAGGGGGCTACGAGCAGTACTTC.

The chain carries TRBV20-1 and TRBJ2-1, with TRBD2 identical over 13 bases. V gave up 3 bases and J gave up 3 bases; unmatched junction bases: 5. The germline V gene has CDR1 DFQATT and CDR2 SNEGSKA (reference sequence). The CDR3 is made up of 16 amino acids. CDR3 nucleotide sequence: TGCAGTGCTAGTGGGGGACTAGCGGGAAGCTACAATGAGCAGTTCTTC. This codes for CSASGGLAGSYNEQFF.

V is TRBV3-1 (or the pseudogene TRBV3-2) and J is TRBJ2-7; D possibly corresponds to TRBD2 (6 bases). The germline gives CDR1 LGHDT, CDR2 YNNKEL (reference sequence). The CDR3 totals 14 residues. Trimming took 3 bases from V and 3 from J, leaving 12 bases between them. The CDR3 DNA reads TGTGCCAGCAGCCATTGGGAGGAGAGCTACGAGCAGTACGTC. The encoded protein is CASSHWEESYEQYV.

This chain connects TRBV9 to TRBJ2-1; weak D call: TRBD2 (5 bases). Trimming removed 4 bases at V and 12 bases at J, with 14 bases between. The CDR3 length is 12 residues. Germline CDR1 is SGDLS and CDR2 is YYNGEE. The DNA of the CDR3 is TGTGCCAGCAGCCGATCTAGCCGGGCGCAGTTCTTC. Translation: CASSRSSRAQFF. The complete variable domain, with remaining parts taken from reference TRBV9 and TRBJ2-1, reads DSGVTQTPKHLITATGQRVTLRCSPRSGDLSVYWYQQSLDQGLQFLIQYYNGEERAKGNILERFSAQQFPDLHSELNLSSLELGDSALYFCASSRSSRAQFFGPGTRLTVL.

The rearrangement links TRBV15 to TRBJ2-4, with TRBD1 matching over 10 bases. The CDR3 spans 15 residues. Germline V CDR1 and CDR2: LNHNV, YYDKDF (reference sequence). J lost 5 bases, V lost 1 base, and 2 bases had no gene match. CDR3 in amino acids: CATSRVGTGENIQYF. DNA for the CDR3: TGTGCCACCAGCAGAGTTGGGACAGGGGAAAACATTCAGTACTTC.

This chain links TRBV9 with TRBJ2-3, with TRBD2 as a possible D gene (5 bases). CDR1 SGDLS and CDR2 YYNGEE come from the germline V gene. V was trimmed by 4 bases and J by 0 bases, leaving 18 bases between them. The CDR3 length is 17 residues. This chain's CDR3 is CASSRTLEGLSTDTQYF. The CDR3, as DNA: TGTGCCAGCAGCCGTACCTTAGAGGGCCTAAGCACAGATACGCAGTATTTT.

This clone has a handful of counts. The chain combines TRBV7-9 with TRBJ1-2; D is ambiguous. Germline CDR1 reads SEHNR; CDR2 reads FQNEAQ (reference sequence). Trimming pared 1 base from V and 5 bases from J, leaving 14 bases between. This CDR3 has 15 amino acids. The CDR3 loop is CASSLVGELGYGYTF. The CDR3 DNA sequence: TGTGCCAGCAGCTTAGTCGGGGAACTCGGGTATGGCTACACCTTC.

The CDR3 region is CASTPAAGGFGEQFF. CDR3 nucleotides: TGTGCCAGCACCCCCGCGGCGGGAGGGTTTGGCGAGCAGTTCTTC. The chain recombines TRBV7-9 with TRBJ2-1; 9 bases map to TRBD2. CDR3 length equals 15 residues. CDR1 and CDR2 from the germline V gene are SEHNR and FQNEAQ (reference sequence). Trimming took 7 bases from V and 10 from J; bases not matched to a gene: 14.

This chain uses TRBV3-1 (or the pseudogene TRBV3-2) with TRBJ2-3; 9 bases align to TRBD2. This CDR3 is 18 amino acids long. Trimming removed 1 base from V and 6 bases from J; junction bases left unmatched: 14. Germline loops: CDR1 LGHDT, CDR2 YNNKEL (reference sequence). CDR3 in DNA: TGTGCCAGCAGCCAAGGGCTTCTGGCGGGAGGGATGGCGGATACGCAGTATTTT. It encodes CASSQGLLAGGMADTQYF.

The chain recombines TRBV30 with TRBJ1-5; D remains ambiguous. The CDR3 has 14 residues. Germline CDR1 GTSNPN, CDR2 SVGIG (reference sequence). The V gene lost 2 bases and the J gene lost 1 base, with 9 bases spanning the gap. CDR3 sequence (DNA): TGTGCCTGGAGTCGATTGGAGAGCAATCAGCCCCAGCATTTT. Protein sequence: CAWSRLESNQPQHF.

J is TRBJ2-1 and V is TRBV7-3; 8 bases map to TRBD2. CDR3 length: 15 amino acids. V was pared by 8 bases and J by 5 bases, with 11 bases of the junction left unmatched. Germline CDR1 is SGHTA and CDR2 is FQGTGA. The CDR3 DNA is TGTGCCAGCTCGGACCATAGCGGGAACAACAATGAGCAGTTCTTC. Its translation: CASSDHSGNNNEQFF.

The rearrangement uses TRBV24-1 and TRBJ1-2; 10 positions agree with TRBD1. V was clipped by 5 bases and J by 8 bases; unmatched bases: 7. CDR3 size: 14 residues. Germline loops: CDR1 KGHDR, CDR2 SFDVKD. CDR3 DNA: TGTGCCACCAGTGGGACAGGGGGTCCCCACGGCTACACCTTC. Protein sequence: CATSGTGGPHGYTF.

J is TRBJ2-7 and V is TRBV5-4; TRBD2 is a possible D gene (7 bases). In germline, CDR1 is SGHNT, CDR2 YYREEE (reference sequence). Deletions cut 4 bases from V and 7 bases from J, with 21 bases between. The CDR3 contains 15 residues. The CDR3 region is CASSPWGGGRSEQYF. In DNA form, the CDR3 reads TGTGCCAGCAGCCCTTGGGGGGGCGGGAGAAGTGAGCAGTACTTC.

V and J are TRBV2 and TRBJ2-3; TRBD2 aligns across 7 bases. The germline CDR1 and CDR2 sequences are SNHLY and FYNNEI. The CDR3 covers 14 residues. The V and J ends lost 5 bases and 2 bases, in that order; junction bases with no gene match: 4. CDR3 bases: TGTGCCAGCAGTCGCGGGGGAAACACAGATACGCAGTATTTT. It codes for CASSRGGNTDTQYF.

The chain couples TRBV6-5 to TRBJ1-2, with a weak D call TRBD1 (6 bases). This CDR3 region has 15 residues. CDR1 and CDR2 (germline): MNHEY, SVGAGI. Trimming stripped 6 bases from V and 2 bases from J, with 16 bases between. CDR3 bases: TGTGCCAGCAGATTAACAGGGAGGGGGAACTATGGCTACACCTTC. It yields the protein CASRLTGRGNYGYTF.

The V and J genes are TRBV19 and TRBJ1-2, with D perhaps TRBD1 (6 bases). The CDR3 totals 14 residues. Per the germline V gene, CDR1 is LNHDA and CDR2 is SQIVND (reference sequence). Trimming pared 5 bases from V and 2 bases from J, leaving 12 bases between. This CDR3 reads CASSPPQGNYGYTF. The DNA of the CDR3 is TGTGCCAGTAGTCCCCCACAGGGCAACTATGGCTACACCTTC.

J is TRBJ2-3 and V is TRBV7-9; a possible D gene is TRBD2 (6 bases). Deletions cut 5 bases from V and 4 bases from J, with 10 bases between. CDR3 length equals 13 residues. The germline V gene has CDR1 SEHNR and CDR2 FQNEAQ (reference sequence). The CDR3 protein is CASSPSGPDTQYF. CDR3 sequence (DNA): TGTGCCAGCAGCCCCAGCGGGCCAGATACGCAGTATTTT.

There are a few counts of this clone. The rearrangement joins TRBV5-4 to TRBJ2-1, with 7 positions matching TRBD2. Germline V gene data show CDR1 as SGHNT and CDR2 as YYREEE (reference sequence). V gave up 1 base and J gave up 7 bases; unmatched junction bases: 8. CDR3 length equals 15 residues. The CDR3 DNA is TGTGCCAGCAGCTTGTCACTAGCGATCGGGAATGAGCAGTTCTTC. This gives the protein CASSLSLAIGNEQFF.

V usage is TRBV5-1 and J usage is TRBJ2-3, with no clear D. Trimming left V 1 base short and J 6 bases short, with 6 bases between. The V gene's germline CDR1 is SGHRS and CDR2 YFSETQ. The CDR3 runs 12 residues. The CDR3 bases are TGCGCCAGCAGCTTGCCCGCGGATACGCAGTATTTT. Translating it yields CASSLPADTQYF.

The chain has TRBV29-1 and TRBJ1-2; no clear D gene. Trimming shortened V by 7 bases and J by 7 bases, and 10 bases separated the two germline ends. The CDR3 is made up of 10 amino acids. Germline-derived CDR1 and CDR2 are SQVTM and ANQGSEA. CDR3 residues: CSAGTGGYTF. The DNA of the CDR3 is TGCAGCGCGGGAACGGGTGGCTACACCTTC.